The clone carrying this T cell receptor beta chain was recorded once. Its antigen is not identified. At sampling all donors were nominally healthy, likely with unrecorded immune exposures. This specimen comes from a study of cytomegalovirus exposure and HLA in healthy donors. Study results and limitations: For most TCR sequences rarity was the rule, although some public TCRs occurred in many donors. Trimming of TCR beta V- and J-genes showed a link, identified in a later analysis, to a missense DCLRE1C variant.

The PCR ran on 60 Vbeta and 13 Jbeta primers. The repertoire was sequenced with immunoSEQ multiplex PCR; TCRdb's copy has only in-frame clones and lacks some. The sample contains hundreds of thousands of clones, approximately 90% of which appear only once. CDR1 is MGHRA, CDR2 YSYEKL, per germline. This CDR3 has 17 residues. With V trimmed by 0 bases and J by 4 bases, 4 bases remained unmatched. The TCR was taken from a woman younger than 35 in good health and CMV-seronegative. The rearrangement uses TRBV4-1 and TRBJ1-6; 9 nucleotides agree with TRBD1. Sequencing was carried out using PBMCs. In nucleotides, the CDR3 is TGCGCCAGCAGCCAAGAGGTGGGGACAGGGTATAATTCACCCCTCCACTTT. Protein product: CASSQEVGTGYNSPLHF.